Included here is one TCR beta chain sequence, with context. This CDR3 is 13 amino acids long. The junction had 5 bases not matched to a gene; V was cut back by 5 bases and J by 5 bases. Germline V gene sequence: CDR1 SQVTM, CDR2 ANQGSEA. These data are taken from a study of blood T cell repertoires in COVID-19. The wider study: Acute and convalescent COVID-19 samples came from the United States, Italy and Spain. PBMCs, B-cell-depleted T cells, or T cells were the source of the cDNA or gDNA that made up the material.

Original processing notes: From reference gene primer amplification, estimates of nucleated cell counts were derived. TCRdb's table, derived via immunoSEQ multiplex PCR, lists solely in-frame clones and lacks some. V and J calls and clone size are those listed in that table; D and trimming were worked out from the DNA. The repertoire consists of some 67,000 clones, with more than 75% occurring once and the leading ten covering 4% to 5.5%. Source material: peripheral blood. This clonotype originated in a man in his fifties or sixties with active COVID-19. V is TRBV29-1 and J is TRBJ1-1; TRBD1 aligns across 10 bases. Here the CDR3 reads CSVRGQGITEAFF. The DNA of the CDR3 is TGCAGCGTTCGGGGACAGGGGATAACTGAAGCTTTCTTT.